This record covers a single T cell receptor (beta chain). The data derive from a study of OX40 agonist ivuxolimab in advanced cancers. Study overall: Three partial responders included one hepatocellular carcinoma patient and two cutaneous melanoma patients.

The CDR3 runs 16 residues. Germline CDR1 SGHAT, CDR2 FQNNGV. V dropped 1 base and J dropped 1; count of bases not matched to a gene: 4. TCRdb keeps only in-frame clones here, not all; method: immunoSEQ multiplex PCR. The sample has roughly 48,000 clones, nearly 80% seen once. The sequence came from an adult with an advanced solid tumor such as melanoma, head and neck, liver or kidney cancer. The chain couples TRBV11-2 to TRBJ2-1; 7 bases align to TRBD2. Sequencing was performed on CD4+ or CD8+ T cells sorted from blood, taken in a trial of the OX40 agonist ivuxolimab. For the CDR3, the DNA is TGTGCCAGCAGCTTAGTCGGGGGAGGGTCCTACAATGAGCAGTTCTTC. Amino acids: CASSLVGGGSYNEQFF.